This is a list of T cell receptor beta chains from one sample in a study of T cells in Graves' hyperthyroidism and ophthalmopathy. TCRdb independently ran MiXCR on the multiplex PCR reads; one entry per CDR3 protein. The profile shows around 500,000 distinct CDR3 sequences, 14% of them singletons. Material: blood. Every receptor here comes from a middle-aged woman with Graves' hyperthyroidism. Both conserved end residues are part of each CDR3. The order of the fields is V gene, J gene, D gene, clone size, CDR3 protein, CDR3 DNA. D genes are given only for firm matches. Size values are once, few and many counts, or a class for expanded clones, and some rows have none.

>TRBV19|TRBJ1-1|-|few
CASSASLTTEAFF
TGTGCCAGTAGTGCCTCATTAACTACTGAAGCTTTCTTT
>TRBV28|TRBJ1-5|-|many
CASSFSSGEVQPQHF
TGTGCCAGCAGTTTTTCGTCAGGGGAAGTTCAGCCCCAGCATTTT
>TRBV12-3/TRBV12-4|TRBJ1-6|-|many
CASSFSQGRNNSPLHF
TGTGCCAGCAGTTTTTCCCAGGGGCGTAATAATTCACCCCTCCACTTT
>TRBV15|TRBJ2-2|-|-
CATSRDGHANTGELFF
TGTGCCACCAGCAGGGACGGACACGCGAACACCGGGGAGCTGTTTTTT
>TRBV20-1|TRBJ2-2|-|-
CSARQTNTGELFF
TGCAGTGCTAGGCAGACGAACACCGGGGAGCTGTTTTTT
>TRBV25-1|TRBJ2-1|TRBD2|-
CASKREGKNNEQFF
TGTGCCAGCAAGCGGGAGGGTAAAAACAATGAGCAGTTCTTC
>TRBV5-5|TRBJ2-6|-|-
CASTDTAYSGANVLTF
TGTGCCAGCACCGATACAGCATACTCTGGGGCCAACGTCCTGACTTTC
>TRBV12-3/TRBV12-4|TRBJ1-2|-|many
CASSRQTANYGYTF
TGTGCCAGCAGTCGACAGACCGCTAACTATGGCTACACCTTC
>TRBV28|TRBJ1-1|-|many
CASSRGGRTLEAFF
TGTGCCAGCAGTCGTGGGGGCCGGACCCTTGAAGCTTTCTTT
>TRBV5-1|TRBJ2-7|-|-
CASSLGSTAVLDEQYF
TGCGCCAGCAGCTTGGGATCGACCGCCGTGTTGGACGAGCAGTACTTC
>TRBV12-3/TRBV12-4|TRBJ1-5|-|many
CASSLTSYQPQHF
TGTGCCAGCAGTTTAACCAGTTATCAGCCCCAGCATTTT
>TRBV7-6|TRBJ2-2|TRBD2|-
CASSLALIAGGPTGELFF
TGTGCCAGCAGCTTAGCCCTAATAGCGGGAGGTCCCACCGGGGAGCTGTTTTTT
>TRBV11-1|TRBJ2-1|TRBD2|-
CASSPGTSFDDEQFF
TGTGCCAGCAGCCCAGGGACTAGCTTCGACGATGAGCAGTTCTTC
>TRBV6-2/TRBV6-3|TRBJ1-2|-|-
CASSHHTTATNYGYTF
TGTGCCAGCAGTCATCACACGACAGCCACTAACTATGGCTACACCTTC
>TRBV6-2/TRBV6-3|TRBJ2-5|-|many
CASTPNRPRDGSQTQYF
TGTGCCAGCACCCCAAATCGCCCCCGGGACGGCTCCCAGACCCAGTACTTC
>TRBV28|TRBJ2-5|-|-
CASSLGNRGSETQYF
TGTGCCAGCAGTTTAGGGAATAGGGGTTCGGAGACCCAGTACTTC
>TRBV11-2|TRBJ2-1|-|many
CASSLETPGVNEQFF
TGTGCCAGCAGCTTAGAAACTCCGGGGGTGAATGAGCAGTTCTTC
>TRBV15|TRBJ2-1|TRBD2|many
CATSRGSAGAAYNEQFF
TGTGCCACCAGCAGAGGATCGGCGGGAGCTGCCTACAATGAGCAGTTCTTC
>TRBV7-2|TRBJ1-5|-|once
CASSGDGLSNQPQHF
TGTGCCAGCAGCGGGGACGGTCTTAGCAATCAGCCCCAGCATTTT
>TRBV29-1|TRBJ2-2|-|many
CSVESGPRDTGELFF
TGCAGCGTTGAATCTGGGCCTAGGGACACCGGGGAGCTGTTTTTT
>TRBV7-6|TRBJ1-1|-|many
CASSLAGGRGVTEAFF
TGTGCCAGCAGCTTAGCGGGGGGGCGCGGGGTCACTGAAGCTTTCTTT
>TRBV6-1|TRBJ1-1|-|few
CASSRSPGAGTEAFF
TGTGCCAGCAGTCGTAGTCCGGGGGCAGGAACTGAAGCTTTCTTT
>TRBV20-1|TRBJ2-2|TRBD1|many
CSVPSYHSGTGSTGELFF
TGCAGTGTTCCGTCTTACCATTCCGGGACAGGGAGCACCGGGGAGCTGTTTTTT
>TRBV5-1|TRBJ1-2|TRBD1|-
CASSSRDSNYGYTF
TGCGCCAGCAGCTCCCGGGACAGTAACTATGGCTACACCTTC
>TRBV28|TRBJ2-2|TRBD1|few
CATSGTGGKIGELFF
TGTGCCACATCCGGGACAGGGGGTAAAATCGGGGAGCTGTTTTTT
>TRBV27|TRBJ2-7|-|many
CASRPLGSSYEQYF
TGTGCCAGCCGTCCCCTCGGGAGTTCCTACGAGCAGTACTTC